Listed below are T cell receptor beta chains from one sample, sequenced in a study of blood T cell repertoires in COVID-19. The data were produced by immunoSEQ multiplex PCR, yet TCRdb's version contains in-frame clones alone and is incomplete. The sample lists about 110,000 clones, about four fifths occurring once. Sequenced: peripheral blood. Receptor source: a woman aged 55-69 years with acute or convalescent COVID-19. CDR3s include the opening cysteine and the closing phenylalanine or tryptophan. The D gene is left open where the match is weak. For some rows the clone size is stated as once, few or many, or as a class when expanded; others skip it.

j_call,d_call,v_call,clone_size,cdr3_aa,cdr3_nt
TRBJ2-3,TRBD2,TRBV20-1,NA,CSASPGGDTQYF,TGCAGTGCTAGTCCGGGGGGAGATACGCAGTATTTT
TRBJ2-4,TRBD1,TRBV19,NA,CASGQGMGPDIQYF,TGTGCCAGTGGACAGGGGATGGGGCCGGACATTCAGTACTTC
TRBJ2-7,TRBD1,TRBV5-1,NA,CASSLTGGYYEQYF,TGCGCCAGCAGCTTAACAGGGGGCTACTACGAGCAGTACTTC
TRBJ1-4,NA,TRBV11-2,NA,CASSLVSGMRAEKLFF,TGTGCCAGCAGCTTAGTTTCGGGGATGAGGGCCGAAAAACTGTTTTTT
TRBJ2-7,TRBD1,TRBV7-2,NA,CASSPTGAGQGWSYEQYF,TGTGCCAGCAGCCCGACTGGAGCTGGACAGGGATGGTCCTACGAGCAGTACTTC
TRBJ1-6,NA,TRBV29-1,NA,CSVRQGSSYNSPLHF,TGCAGCGTTCGTCAGGGGAGCTCCTATAATTCACCCCTCCACTTT
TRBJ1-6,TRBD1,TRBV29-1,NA,CSVAKDREGSPLHF,TGCAGCGTTGCAAAGGACAGGGAGGGTTCACCCCTCCACTTT
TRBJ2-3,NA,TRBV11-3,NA,CASSFQGQSTDTQYF,TGTGCCAGCAGCTTTCAAGGACAGTCCACAGATACGCAGTATTTT
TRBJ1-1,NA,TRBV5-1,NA,CATGIGGTEAFF,TGCGCAACGGGCATAGGAGGCACTGAAGCTTTCTTT
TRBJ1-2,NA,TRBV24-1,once,CATRTARGYTF,TGTGCCACCAGGACCGCTAGGGGCTACACCTTC
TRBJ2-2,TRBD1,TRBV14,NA,CASGPPTGQGAQTGELFF,TGTGCCAGCGGCCCCCCCACCGGACAGGGGGCGCAGACCGGGGAGCTGTTTTTT
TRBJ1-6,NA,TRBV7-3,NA,CASSANNESPLHF,TGTGCCAGCAGCGCCAACAATGAATCACCCCTCCACTTT
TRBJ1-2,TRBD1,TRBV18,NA,CASSERQGNHGYTF,TGTGCCAGCTCAGAACGACAGGGGAACCATGGCTACACCTTC
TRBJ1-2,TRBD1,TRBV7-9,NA,CASSSTGNYGYTF,TGTGCCAGCAGCTCGACAGGGAACTATGGCTACACCTTC
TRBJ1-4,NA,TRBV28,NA,CASSFSIGTGREKLFF,TGTGCCAGCAGTTTTAGCATCGGTACAGGCCGTGAAAAACTGTTTTTT
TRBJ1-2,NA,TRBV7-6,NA,CASSSSGYGYTF,TGTGCCAGCAGCTCCAGTGGCTATGGCTACACCTTC
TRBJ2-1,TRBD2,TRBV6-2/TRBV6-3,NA,CASSRGTSGSSYNEQFF,TGTGCCAGCAGTCGCGGGACTAGCGGGAGCTCCTACAATGAGCAGTTCTTC
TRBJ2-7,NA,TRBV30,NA,CAWSVGRVFAYEQYF,TGTGCCTGGAGTGTAGGCAGGGTATTCGCCTACGAGCAGTACTTC
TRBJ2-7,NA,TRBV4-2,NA,CASSLGGGRTYEQYF,TGTGCCAGCAGCCTGGGGGGAGGTAGGACCTACGAGCAGTACTTC
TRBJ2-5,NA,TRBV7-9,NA,CATKQNQETQYF,TGTGCCACCAAACAGAACCAAGAGACCCAGTACTTC
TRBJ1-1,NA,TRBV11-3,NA,CASSYGGTEAFF,TGTGCCAGCAGCTACGGGGGCACTGAAGCTTTCTTT
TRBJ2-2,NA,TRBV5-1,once,CASSSQVSGTGELFF,TGCGCCAGCAGCTCGCAGGTGTCAGGAACCGGGGAGCTGTTTTTT
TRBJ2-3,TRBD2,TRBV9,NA,CASREGLAEKDTQYF,TGTGCCAGCAGAGAAGGACTAGCGGAAAAGGATACGCAGTATTTT
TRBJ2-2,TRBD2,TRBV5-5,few,CASSSPAGTSLRTGELFF,TGTGCCAGCAGCTCACCCGCCGGGACTAGTCTTCGCACCGGGGAGCTGTTTTTT
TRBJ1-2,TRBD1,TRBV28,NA,CASSWYRGRDNYGYTF,TGTGCCAGCAGTTGGTACAGGGGGCGTGATAACTATGGCTACACCTTC
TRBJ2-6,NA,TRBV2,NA,CASSTGFPGANVLTF,TGTGCCAGCAGCACAGGGTTTCCTGGGGCCAACGTCCTGACTTTC
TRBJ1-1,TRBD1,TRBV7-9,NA,CASSRGQADPEAFF,TGTGCCAGCAGCAGGGGACAGGCGGATCCTGAAGCTTTCTTT
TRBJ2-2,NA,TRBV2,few,CASSYRQLNTGELFF,TGTGCCAGCAGTTATAGACAGCTTAACACCGGGGAGCTGTTTTTT
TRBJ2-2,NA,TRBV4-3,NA,CASSQGQDRETGELFF,TGCGCCAGCAGCCAAGGACAGGACCGGGAAACCGGGGAGCTGTTTTTT
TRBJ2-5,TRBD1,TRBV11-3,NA,CASSLGTGGVKTQYF,TGTGCCAGCAGCTTGGGGACAGGGGGAGTGAAGACCCAGTACTTC
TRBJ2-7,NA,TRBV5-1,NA,CASSLGRYEQYF,TGCGCCAGCAGCTTGGGCAGATACGAGCAGTACTTC
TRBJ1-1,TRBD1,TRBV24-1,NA,CATSDSGTGRAGQAFF,TGTGCCACCAGTGACTCCGGGACAGGTCGCGCCGGGCAAGCTTTCTTT
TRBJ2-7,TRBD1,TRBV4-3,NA,CASSQDTGGEQYF,TGCGCCAGCAGCCAAGACACAGGGGGCGAGCAGTACTTC
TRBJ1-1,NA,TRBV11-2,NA,CASSSRRTEAFF,TGTGCCAGCAGCTCCCGTCGTACTGAAGCTTTCTTT
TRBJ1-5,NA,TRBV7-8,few,CASSLELGEYQPQHF,TGTGCCAGCAGCTTAGAGCTCGGGGAGTATCAGCCCCAGCATTTT
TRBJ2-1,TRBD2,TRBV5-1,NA,CASSLEVSGGHNEQFF,TGCGCCAGCAGCTTGGAGGTTAGCGGGGGCCACAATGAGCAGTTCTTC
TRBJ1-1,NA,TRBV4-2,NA,CASGYGQGKNTEAFF,TGTGCCAGCGGATACGGGCAGGGGAAGAACACTGAAGCTTTCTTT
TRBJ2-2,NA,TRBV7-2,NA,CASSRTRGDTGELFF,TGTGCCAGCAGCAGAACCAGGGGGGACACCGGGGAGCTGTTTTTT
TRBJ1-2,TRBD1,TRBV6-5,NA,CASGRRTGGPGGYTF,TGTGCCAGCGGCCGCAGGACAGGGGGCCCGGGAGGCTACACCTTC
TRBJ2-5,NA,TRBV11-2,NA,CASSLDPHSQETQYF,TGTGCCAGCAGCTTAGATCCTCACAGCCAAGAGACCCAGTACTTC
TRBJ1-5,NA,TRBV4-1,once,CASSPYPGLLIANQPQHF,TGCGCCAGCAGCCCGTATCCGGGACTCCTCATCGCCAATCAGCCCCAGCATTTT
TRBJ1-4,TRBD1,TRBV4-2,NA,CASSQDWRQGGEKLFF,TGTGCCAGCAGCCAAGATTGGAGACAGGGGGGTGAAAAACTGTTTTTT
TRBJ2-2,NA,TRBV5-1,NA,CASSPGLSTNTGELFF,TGCGCCAGCAGCCCCGGACTCTCGACGAACACCGGGGAGCTGTTTTTT
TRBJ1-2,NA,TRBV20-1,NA,CSARVSYGYTF,TGCAGTGCCAGGGTCAGCTATGGCTACACCTTC
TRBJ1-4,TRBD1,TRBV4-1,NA,CASSPRTGGSNEKLFF,TGCGCCAGCAGCCCCCGAACAGGGGGTTCTAATGAAAAACTGTTTTTT
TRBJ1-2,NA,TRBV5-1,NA,CASSIGQRQITNYGYTF,TGCGCCAGCAGCATTGGACAGCGACAAATTACTAACTATGGCTACACCTTC
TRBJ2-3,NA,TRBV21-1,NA,CASEGSTDTQYF,TGTGCCAGCGAGGGCAGCACAGATACGCAGTATTTT
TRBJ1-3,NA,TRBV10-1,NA,CANPPPRGSGNTIYF,TGCGCCAACCCCCCCCCTCGGGGGTCTGGAAACACCATATATTTT
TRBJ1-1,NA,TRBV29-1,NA,CSVWADEAFF,TGCAGCGTGTGGGCAGACGAAGCTTTCTTT
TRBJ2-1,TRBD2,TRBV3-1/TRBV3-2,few,CASSRLGGGEQFF,TGTGCCAGCAGCCGTCTGGGGGGGGGTGAGCAGTTCTTC
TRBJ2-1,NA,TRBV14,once,CASSLRGNTNEQFF,TGTGCCAGCAGCCTCCGGGGGAATACTAATGAGCAGTTCTTC
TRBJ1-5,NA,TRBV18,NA,CASSPGGGNQPQHF,TGTGCCAGCTCACCAGGGGGGGGCAATCAGCCCCAGCATTTT
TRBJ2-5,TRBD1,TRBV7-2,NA,CASRRQGGRETQYF,TGTGCCAGCAGACGACAGGGGGGACGAGAGACCCAGTACTTC
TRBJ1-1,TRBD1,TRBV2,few,CASSGDRNTEAFF,TGTGCCAGCAGTGGGGACAGAAACACTGAAGCTTTCTTT